This T cell receptor beta chain was captured by sequencing in a study of blood T cell repertoires in COVID-19. Assay: immunoSEQ multiplex PCR; the TCRdb copy retains only in-frame clones and omits some. The sample holds approximately 260,000 clones, roughly 84% seen once. CDR1 and CDR2 (germline): MDHEN, SYDVKM. The junction had 6 bases not matched to a gene; V was cut back by 6 bases and J by 5 bases. This CDR3 has 14 residues. V gene TRBV28 combines with J gene TRBJ2-5; TRBD2 matches at 10 bases. Input material: peripheral blood. The clonotype comes from a human donor in a cohort sampled during active COVID-19. CDR3 sequence: CASRAGGPGETQYF. The CDR3 DNA reads as TGTGCCAGCAGAGCGGGGGGGCCGGGGGAGACCCAGTACTTC.